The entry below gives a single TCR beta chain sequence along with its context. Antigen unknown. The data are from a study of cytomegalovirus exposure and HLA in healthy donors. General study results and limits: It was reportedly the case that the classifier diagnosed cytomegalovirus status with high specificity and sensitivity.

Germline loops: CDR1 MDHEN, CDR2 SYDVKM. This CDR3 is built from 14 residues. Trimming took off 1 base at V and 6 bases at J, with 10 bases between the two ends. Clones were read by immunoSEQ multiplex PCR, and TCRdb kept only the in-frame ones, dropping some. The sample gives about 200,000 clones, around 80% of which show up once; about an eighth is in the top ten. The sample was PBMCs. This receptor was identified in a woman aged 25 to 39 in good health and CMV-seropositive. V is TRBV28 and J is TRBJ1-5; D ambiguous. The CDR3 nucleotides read TGTGCCAGCAGTTTATCCCAGGCCGCTCAGCCCCAGCATTTT. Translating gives CASSLSQAAQPQHF.